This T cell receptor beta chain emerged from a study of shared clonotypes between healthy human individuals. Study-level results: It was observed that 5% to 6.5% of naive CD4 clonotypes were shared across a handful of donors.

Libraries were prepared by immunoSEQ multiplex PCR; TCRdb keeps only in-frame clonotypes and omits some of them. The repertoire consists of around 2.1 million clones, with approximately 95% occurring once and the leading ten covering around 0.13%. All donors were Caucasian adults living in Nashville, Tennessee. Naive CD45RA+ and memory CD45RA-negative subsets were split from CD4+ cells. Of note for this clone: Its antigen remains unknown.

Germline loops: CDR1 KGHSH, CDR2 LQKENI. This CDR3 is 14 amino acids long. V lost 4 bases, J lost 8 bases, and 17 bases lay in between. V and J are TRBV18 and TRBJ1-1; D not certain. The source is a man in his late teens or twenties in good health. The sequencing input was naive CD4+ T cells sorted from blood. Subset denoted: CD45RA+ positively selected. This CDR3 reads CASSRVGLEWEAFF. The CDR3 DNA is TGTGCCAGCTCACGAGTCGGTTTGGAGTGGGAAGCTTTCTTT.